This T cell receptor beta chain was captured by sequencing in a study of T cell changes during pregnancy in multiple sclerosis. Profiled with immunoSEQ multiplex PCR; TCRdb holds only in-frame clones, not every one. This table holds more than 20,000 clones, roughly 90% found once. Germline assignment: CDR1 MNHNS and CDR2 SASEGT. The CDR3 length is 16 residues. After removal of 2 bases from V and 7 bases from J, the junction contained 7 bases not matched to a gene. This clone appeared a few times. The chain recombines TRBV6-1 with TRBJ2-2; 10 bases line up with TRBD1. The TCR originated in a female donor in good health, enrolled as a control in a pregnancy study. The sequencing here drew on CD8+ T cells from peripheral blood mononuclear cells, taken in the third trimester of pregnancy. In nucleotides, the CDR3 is TGTGCCAGCAGTGAATCTGGGACAGGGGCCGGCGGGGAGCTGTTTTTT. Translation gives CASSESGTGAGGELFF.